The 25 T cell receptor beta chains listed next were all sequenced from one sample in a study of blood T cell repertoires in COVID-19. The method was immunoSEQ multiplex PCR; TCRdb's version includes in-frame clones alone and lacks a portion of them. The data contain fewer than 250,000 clones, 82% of them singletons. Input material: peripheral blood. Receptors originate from a woman aged 55-70 years with COVID-19, enrolled during active disease.

The chain recombines TRBV6-5 with TRBJ2-7, with 9 nucleotides matching TRBD1. The CDR3 extends over 14 amino acids. Germline assignment: CDR1 MNHEY and CDR2 SVGAGI. The V and J ends lost 5 bases and 3 bases, in that order; junction bases with no gene match: 5. The CDR3 protein is CASSKDRGNYEQYV. The CDR3 DNA follows: TGTGCCAGCAGTAAGGACAGGGGAAACTACGAGCAGTACGTC.

This clone was seen only once. The V and J genes are TRBV6-6 and TRBJ2-1, with D possibly TRBD2 on 6 matching bases. The CDR3 covers 14 residues. V shed 2 bases and J shed 8 bases, with 13 bases lying between them. Germline V gene lookup returns CDR1 MNHNY and CDR2 SVGAGI (reference sequence). CDR3 in DNA: TGTGCCAGCAGTTACCCGGGAGTGGTCTATGAGCAGTTCTTC. This sequence encodes CASSYPGVVYEQFF.

The chain employs TRBV28 and TRBJ2-3; D may be TRBD2 (6 bases). The CDR3 spans 14 residues. Trimming shortened V by 7 bases and J by 4 bases, and 15 bases separated the two germline ends. The germline V gene has CDR1 MDHEN and CDR2 SYDVKM. The DNA of the CDR3 is TGTGCCAGCACCAATGGAGGGCGTCCAGATACGCAGTATTTT. Its protein is CASTNGGRPDTQYF.

This rearrangement joins TRBV7-3 to TRBJ2-2; D gene ambiguous. Germline V CDR1 and CDR2: SGHTA, FQGTGA. CDR3 length: 16 residues. V shed 1 base and J shed 1 base, with 10 bases lying between them. The CDR3 spells CASSLRSGLNTGELFF. The CDR3 nucleotides are TGTGCCAGCAGCTTAAGATCTGGCCTGAACACCGGGGAGCTGTTTTTT.

The gene calls are TRBV7-2 and TRBJ1-4; D gene unclear. V was clipped by 5 bases and J by 0 bases, with 7 bases between them. This CDR3 comprises 14 residues. The V gene's germline CDR1 is SGHTA and CDR2 FQGNSA. CDR3 coding DNA: TGTGCCAGCAGCCCAGAAGCAACTAATGAAAAACTGTTTTTT. Protein sequence: CASSPEATNEKLFF.

The chain uses TRBV4-1 and TRBJ2-1, with D maybe TRBD2 (6 bases). V lost 0 bases to trimming and J lost 6 bases, with 12 bases between them. The CDR3 is 15 residues long. The germline V gene encodes CDR1 MGHRA and CDR2 YSYEKL. The CDR3 spells CASSQDGGSVNEQFF. As DNA, the CDR3 is TGCGCCAGCAGCCAAGATGGGGGGAGTGTCAATGAGCAGTTCTTC.

This sequence joins TRBV27 and TRBJ2-1; 8 bases align to TRBD2. This CDR3 is built from 15 residues. Germline-derived CDR1 and CDR2 are MNHEY and SMNVEV (reference sequence). J gave up 8 bases and V 5 bases, and 11 bases lay outside the gene matches. The DNA of the CDR3 is TGTGCCAGCAGTAGCCCCGGGGGGGCCAAAGATGAGCAGTTCTTC. It codes for CASSSPGGAKDEQFF.

This chain joins TRBV27 and TRBJ2-3; D possibly corresponds to TRBD2 (6 bases). The CDR3 totals 15 residues. CDR1 MNHEY and CDR2 SMNVEV come from the germline V gene (reference sequence). V lost 2 bases to trimming and J lost 3 bases, with 12 bases between them. CDR3 nucleotide sequence: TGTGCCAGCAGTTTACCCGGGACTTCGACAGATACGCAGTATTTT. Protein sequence: CASSLPGTSTDTQYF.

The V call is TRBV5-4, the J call TRBJ1-1; D remains unclear. CDR1 and CDR2 (germline): SGHNT, YYREEE (reference sequence). With 2 bases removed from V and 1 base from J, the gap between germline ends came to 15 bases. This CDR3 has 16 amino acids. CDR3 loop: CASSFSRGSPNTEAFF. The DNA of the CDR3 is TGTGCCAGCAGCTTTAGTAGAGGCTCCCCGAACACTGAAGCTTTCTTT.

The V and J genes are TRBV14 and TRBJ1-1; 7 nucleotides match TRBD1. The V and J ends lost 6 bases and 4 bases, in that order; junction bases with no gene match: 8. CDR3 length: 14 amino acids. Germline V gene lookup returns CDR1 SGHDN and CDR2 FVKESK. CDR3 nucleotide sequence: TGTGCCAGCAGGCAGACAGGGTCCAGCACTGAAGCTTTCTTT. Encoded protein: CASRQTGSSTEAFF. Combining the CDR3 with reference TRBV14 and TRBJ1-1 gives the whole variable domain EAGVTQFPSHSVIEKGQTVTLRCDPISGHDNLYWYRRVMGKEIKFLLHFVKESKQDESGMPNNRFLAERTGGTYSTLKVQPAELEDSGVYFCASRQTGSSTEAFFGQGTRLTVV.

This chain connects TRBV19 to TRBJ1-4, with D perhaps matching TRBD1 (5 bases). Trimming stripped 6 bases from V and 4 bases from J, with 12 bases between. The CDR3 contains 14 residues. Germline V gene data show CDR1 as LNHDA and CDR2 as SQIVND (reference sequence). The CDR3 sequence is CASRRKGNNEKLFF. The CDR3 DNA is TGTGCCAGTAGACGGAAGGGGAATAATGAAAAACTGTTTTTT. The full variable domain, rest sourced from reference TRBV19 and TRBJ1-4, is DGGITQSPKYLFRKEGQNVTLSCEQNLNHDAMYWYRQDPGQGLRLIYYSQIVNDFQKGDIAEGYSVSREKKESFPLTVTSAQKNPTAFYLCASRRKGNNEKLFFGSGTQLSVL.

This clone has only one observation. The chain has TRBV3-1 (or the pseudogene TRBV3-2) and TRBJ1-4; 11 positions agree with TRBD1. Germline CDR1 is LGHDT and CDR2 is YNNKEL (reference sequence). This CDR3 spans 15 amino acids. The trim removed 5 bases at V and 7 bases at J, leaving 6 bases unmatched. The CDR3 region is CASSTTGTGGEKLFF. CDR3 in DNA: TGTGCCAGCAGCACCACAGGGACAGGGGGTGAAAAACTGTTTTTT.

The J gene is TRBJ1-1, the V gene TRBV29-1; D perhaps matches TRBD1 (6 bases). The germline gives CDR1 SQVTM, CDR2 ANQGSEA. The CDR3 is 12 amino acids. Trimming cost V 4 bases and J 10 bases, with 16 bases left between them. In nucleotides, the CDR3 is TGCAGCGTTGTGAAGGGGGGGAAGAGAGCTTTCTTT. Its protein is CSVVKGGKRAFF.

This clone was recorded only once. The rearrangement links TRBV4-2 to TRBJ1-4; D gene unclear. The ends were cut back, 2 bases at V and 0 bases at J, with 7 bases in the middle. The CDR3 is 15 residues long. In germline, CDR1 is LGHNA, CDR2 YNFKEQ. The CDR3 region has the DNA TGTGCCAGCAGCCAATCGCCTACAACTAATGAAAAACTGTTTTTT. Encoded protein: CASSQSPTTNEKLFF.

This clone has just one count. The chain joins TRBV6-1 to TRBJ1-5; no clear D gene. V lost 2 bases to trimming and J lost 7 bases, with 6 bases between them. Germline values: CDR1 MNHNS, CDR2 SASEGT. There are 12 residues in the CDR3. The chain's CDR3 is CASSERGQPQHF. The CDR3 DNA is TGTGCCAGCAGTGAACGAGGGCAGCCCCAGCATTTT.

The chain joins TRBV6-5 to TRBJ2-1; 11 bases are shared with TRBD2. Germline V lookup: CDR1 MNHEY, CDR2 SVGAGI. The V and J ends lost 7 bases and 10 bases, in that order; junction bases with no gene match: 9. The CDR3 is 14 amino acids. The CDR3 region has the DNA TGTGCCAGCAAGGCACTAGCGGGAGTAGGGGAGCAGTTCTTC. This sequence encodes CASKALAGVGEQFF.

This clone was picked up one time. The chain has TRBV4-2 and TRBJ1-2; no clear D. V was trimmed by 2 bases and J by 6 bases, leaving 7 bases between them. Germline values: CDR1 LGHNA, CDR2 YNFKEQ. This CDR3 region has 12 residues. CDR3 sequence: CASSQWADGYTF. CDR3 nucleotide sequence: TGTGCCAGCAGCCAATGGGCCGATGGCTACACCTTC.

The J gene is TRBJ2-5, the V gene TRBV5-1; D is undetermined. V dropped 0 bases and J dropped 5 bases, with 8 bases sitting between them. CDR1 and CDR2 from the germline V gene are SGHRS and YFSETQ. This CDR3 has 13 residues. The DNA for the CDR3 is TGCGCCAGCAGCTTGGGGCTAGGCGAGACCCAGTACTTC. Amino acid sequence: CASSLGLGETQYF.

This chain links TRBV11-2 with TRBJ2-3; D is perhaps TRBD2 (6 bases). Germline V gives CDR1 SGHAT, CDR2 FQNNGV. The V end was cut by 1 base, the J end by 1 base, with 12 bases between. There are 16 residues in the CDR3. Here the CDR3 reads CASSLVRGSGTDTQYF. The CDR3 DNA sequence: TGTGCCAGCAGCTTAGTTCGGGGGTCTGGCACAGATACGCAGTATTTT.

The chain has TRBV19 and TRBJ1-2, with 9 bases identical to TRBD1. The V gene end was trimmed by 5 bases and the J gene end by 8 bases; junction bases not matched to a gene: 15. In germline, CDR1 is LNHDA, CDR2 SQIVND (reference sequence). The CDR3 spans 16 residues. The CDR3 DNA reads TGTGCCAGTAGTGGCCTTGACAGGGGGAGGTCTCGGGGCTACACCTTC. Translating gives CASSGLDRGRSRGYTF.

This sequence joins TRBV2 and TRBJ1-4, with no clear D. The CDR3 is made up of 12 amino acids. Germline CDR1 reads SNHLY; CDR2 reads FYNNEI. The V gene lost 4 bases and the J gene lost 8 bases, with 8 bases spanning the gap. In nucleotides, the CDR3 is TGTGCCAGCAGTGCGGCAGGCGAAAAACTGTTTTTT. The encoded protein is CASSAAGEKLFF.

The chain recombines TRBV3-1 (or the pseudogene TRBV3-2) with TRBJ1-1, with 7 bases identical to TRBD1. After removal of 4 bases from V and 1 base from J, the junction contained 3 bases not matched to a gene. This CDR3 is 14 amino acids long. Per germline, CDR1 LGHDT and CDR2 YNNKEL (reference sequence). DNA for the CDR3: TGTGCCAGCAGCCGATCAGGGGGGAACACTGAAGCTTTCTTT. Translating gives CASSRSGGNTEAFF.

The chain recombines TRBV28 with TRBJ1-5, with TRBD1 as a possible D gene (6 bases). Germline CDR1 and CDR2: MDHEN and SYDVKM. V lost 5 bases and J 3 bases, leaving 11 bases between the germline ends. This CDR3 is built from 14 residues. The CDR3: CASSLNRVNQPQHF. CDR3 nucleotides: TGTGCCAGCAGTCTAAACAGGGTCAATCAGCCCCAGCATTTT.

This chain joins TRBV12-3 or TRBV12-4 and TRBJ2-1; D remains unclear. The CDR3 runs 13 residues. V dropped 0 bases and J dropped 7 bases, with 7 bases sitting between them. DNA of the CDR3: TGTGCCAGCAGTTTAGCCGTGCGGAATGAGCAGTTCTTC. Translating it yields CASSLAVRNEQFF.

The chain is built from TRBV6-1 and TRBJ1-4; 8 bases are shared with TRBD1. CDR3 length: 19 residues. CDR1 is MNHNS, CDR2 SASEGT, per germline. V shed 4 bases and J 0 bases; nucleotides not matched to a gene: 13. The CDR3 protein is CASSGRTGSSAATNEKLFF. Written as DNA, the CDR3 is TGTGCCAGCAGTGGACGGACAGGGAGTTCGGCCGCAACTAATGAAAAACTGTTTTTT.